The clone carrying this T cell receptor beta chain has just a few counts. This specimen comes from a study of T-cell memory formation after mild COVID-19. TCRdb fed the 5' RACE reads into MiXCR, producing one record per CDR3 protein. Here the sample spans 400,000 or so distinct CDR3 sequences, over 15% being singletons. V shed 1 base and J shed 1 base, with 10 bases lying between them. Germline CDR1 reads SQVTM; CDR2 reads ANQGSEA. The CDR3 is 14 amino acids. What was sequenced was PBMCs or a T cell subset sorted from them (not recorded which). The V and J genes are TRBV29-1 and TRBJ1-1; D call uncertain. The clonotype was recovered from an adult woman who had mild COVID-19 (a few samples of this study predate the infection). Cell type and time point are not known. CDR3 nucleotides: TGCAGCGTTGAAGTAGTTACCTCGAACACTGAAGCTTTCTTT. Translation: CSVEVVTSNTEAFF.